These T cell receptor beta chains were read from a single sample in a study of CD8 T cells in ankylosing spondylitis. TCRdb called the 5' RACE reads again in MiXCR, with one record for every CDR3 protein. Among approximately 100,000 distinct CDR3 sequences listed, 8% to 10% were seen once. Input material: blood, either unsorted or a sorted T cell fraction (not recorded which). These receptors all stem from a male donor with ankylosing spondylitis or in good health (not recorded which). Both conserved end residues are part of each CDR3.

V gene,J gene,CDR3 protein
TRBV7-9,TRBJ1-3,CASSWNTIYF
TRBV29-1,TRBJ2-1,CSARQGGNEQFF
TRBV20-1,TRBJ1-4,CSARPGAGGKLFF
TRBV6-5,TRBJ2-7,CASSYLPEGSTKQYF
TRBV20-1,TRBJ2-5,CSAIADRVQETQYF
TRBV7-3,TRBJ1-6,CASSLVGPPNSPLHF
TRBV6-2/TRBV6-3,TRBJ1-2,CASRDPIRGGTF
TRBV20-1,TRBJ1-2,CSASRGGGGGYTF
TRBV27,TRBJ2-7,CASRSHQVYEQYF
TRBV20-1,TRBJ1-1,CSARRTGTEAFF
TRBV12-3/TRBV12-4,TRBJ2-7,CASSPSGAGEQYF
TRBV6-2/TRBV6-3,TRBJ1-5,CASSYSAVYSNQPQHF
TRBV6-2/TRBV6-3,TRBJ1-2,CASSWGNYGYTF
TRBV11-1,TRBJ2-2,CASSFIPVRDRVTGELFF
TRBV12-3/TRBV12-4,TRBJ2-1,CASSPWGTSSYNEQFF
TRBV12-3/TRBV12-4,TRBJ2-1,CASSKVAYYNEQFF
TRBV2,TRBJ2-1,CASSEAWANEQFF
TRBV5-6,TRBJ2-7,CASSLGPLYEQYF
TRBV6-2/TRBV6-3,TRBJ2-1,CASAGLAGGREQFF
TRBV27,TRBJ1-5,CASRTGIQPQHF
TRBV29-1,TRBJ2-2,CSALRTGAGELFF
TRBV29-1,TRBJ2-7,CSVSLLVGVSTYEQYF
TRBV29-1,TRBJ1-2,CSVESLRDKAYGYTF
TRBV6-2/TRBV6-3,TRBJ2-1,CASRTPGAGVPYNEQFF
TRBV27,TRBJ2-7,CASSLDTGALRYEQYF
TRBV7-3,TRBJ2-3,CASSLTGRGTDTQYF
TRBV20-1,TRBJ1-3,CSAPESAGNTIYF
TRBV6-5,TRBJ2-1,CASSYSKFVTSDNNEQFF
TRBV10-3,TRBJ2-3,CAISESLGLTLDTQYF
TRBV12-3/TRBV12-4,TRBJ2-7,CASSLTGVVDEQYF
TRBV7-2,TRBJ2-4,CASSLVSVQGNIQYF
TRBV6-2/TRBV6-3,TRBJ1-2,CASSYGGQGIDYGYTF
TRBV20-1,TRBJ2-2,CSAPGTGITGELFF
TRBV12-3/TRBV12-4,TRBJ2-7,CASSFWATGFYEQYF
TRBV7-9,TRBJ2-7,CASSTPGTGIHEQYF
TRBV29-1,TRBJ2-7,CSVTGQSYEQYF
TRBV7-2,TRBJ2-5,CASSLRAGDTRWETQYF
TRBV7-9,TRBJ2-1,CASSLGRDRPYNEQFF
TRBV5-4,TRBJ1-4,CASSLRGVDEKLFF
TRBV18,TRBJ2-7,CASSPGGSGYEQYF
TRBV6-1,TRBJ1-6,CASSRWDRGSPLHF
TRBV6-2/TRBV6-3,TRBJ2-2,CASKGAENTGELFF
TRBV20-1,TRBJ1-2,CSAYRGGYTF
TRBV20-1,TRBJ2-3,CSANLAGGPGTDTQYF
TRBV7-9,TRBJ2-7,CASSFTGAEYF
TRBV7-8,TRBJ2-5,CASSLGGGWYQETQYF
TRBV20-1,TRBJ2-7,CSARRGYEQYF
TRBV7-7,TRBJ2-1,CASSLAPKREIWDEQFF
TRBV7-2,TRBJ2-7,CASSLTLAGLYEQYF
TRBV20-1,TRBJ2-2,CSAYRGNTGELFF
TRBV7-9,TRBJ1-4,CASSARTDLNEKLFF
TRBV28,TRBJ2-7,CASSSGQGWYEQYF
TRBV5-1,TRBJ2-3,CASSLEGQGADTQYF
TRBV18,TRBJ2-1,CASSPLQNNEQFF
TRBV30,TRBJ1-1,CAWSMVREAFF
TRBV4-2,TRBJ1-2,CASSQLGIYGYTF
TRBV29-1,TRBJ2-7,CSVLAGEQYF